These T cell receptor beta chains were read from a single sample in a study of blood T cell repertoires in COVID-19. The method was immunoSEQ multiplex PCR; TCRdb's version includes in-frame clones alone and lacks a portion of them. The table shows more than 200,000 clones, with around 84% occurring only once. The sample taken for sequencing was peripheral blood. Receptors originate from a man in his fifties or sixties with acute or convalescent COVID-19. Both conserved end residues are part of each CDR3. A D gene is named only where the DNA matches it firmly. Clone size is shown for a subset of rows, as once, few, many or a class of expanded clone.

V gene,D gene,CDR3 length,clone size,J gene,CDR3 DNA,CDR3 protein
TRBV4-2,NA,15,NA,TRBJ1-1,TGTGCCAGCAGCCCCCGTGGGGGGGAGGCCACTGAAGCTTTCTTT,CASSPRGGEATEAFF
TRBV29-1,TRBD1,16,NA,TRBJ2-7,TGCAGCGTTACCCCGATGGACAGGACAACTACCTACGAGCAGTACTTC,CSVTPMDRTTTYEQYF
TRBV6-5,TRBD1,16,many,TRBJ1-2,TGTGCCAGCAGTTACTTCTCAGGGGGTCCGTACGGTGGCTACACCTTC,CASSYFSGGPYGGYTF
TRBV5-4,NA,15,NA,TRBJ2-1,TGTGCCAGCAGCTCCAACACCGGGTCCTACAATGAGCAGTTCTTC,CASSSNTGSYNEQFF
TRBV5-1,TRBD2,15,NA,TRBJ2-7,TGCGCCAGCAGCGTTATAGCGGGAGGACTATACGAGCAGTACTTC,CASSVIAGGLYEQYF
TRBV18,TRBD1,16,NA,TRBJ1-5,TGTGCCAGCTCACCAGAAACAGGGGGCTCCAATCAGCCCCAGCATTTT,CASSPETGGSNQPQHF
TRBV6-5,NA,16,NA,TRBJ2-1,TGTGCCAGCAGTTACCAGGTGGGCAGCTCCTACAATGAGCAGTTCTTC,CASSYQVGSSYNEQFF
TRBV5-4,NA,15,NA,TRBJ2-2,TGTGCCAGCAGCTCCTTCAAGCGGGCCACCGGGGAGCTGTTTTTT,CASSSFKRATGELFF
TRBV5-5,TRBD1,13,NA,TRBJ1-2,TGTGCCAGCAGCGCGGGACAGGGCTATGGCTACACCTTC,CASSAGQGYGYTF
TRBV19,TRBD1,17,NA,TRBJ2-3,TGTGCCAGTAGTGCCACCGGGACAGGGTTCGGCACAGATACGCAGTATTTT,CASSATGTGFGTDTQYF
TRBV4-1,TRBD1,18,NA,TRBJ2-6,TGCGCCAGCAGCCAGCAGGGGGCCGCTCTATCTGGGGCCAACGTCCTGACTTTC,CASSQQGAALSGANVLTF
TRBV27,TRBD1,16,NA,TRBJ1-6,TGTGCCAGCAGTTTCGGGGACAGGTTGTATAATTCACCCCTCCACTTT,CASSFGDRLYNSPLHF
TRBV18,NA,17,few,TRBJ1-4,TGTGCCAGCTCACCACGCGGAGGTGTTCGTCCTAATGAAAAACTGTTTTTT,CASSPRGGVRPNEKLFF
TRBV5-8,TRBD1,16,NA,TRBJ1-6,TGTGCCAGCAGCTTGTGGACAGGGGTTTATAATTCACCCCTCCACTTT,CASSLWTGVYNSPLHF
TRBV6-6,NA,13,NA,TRBJ2-1,TGTGCCACCAGAAATCTCCGGGGCAATGAGCAGTTCTTC,CATRNLRGNEQFF
TRBV6-2/TRBV6-3,NA,11,NA,TRBJ2-7,TGTGCCAGCAGCAACCTATACGAGCAGTACTTC,CASSNLYEQYF
TRBV11-3,TRBD1,13,NA,TRBJ2-7,TGTGCCAGCAGCTCAAGACAGGGCTACGAGCAGTACTTC,CASSSRQGYEQYF
TRBV19,NA,17,NA,TRBJ2-7,TGTGCCAGTAGTATAGGGGGAGACCGTTATTTCAACTACGAGCAGTACTTC,CASSIGGDRYFNYEQYF
TRBV19,TRBD2,16,few,TRBJ2-1,TGTGCCAGTAGTCCGCGGACTAGCATCCCCTACAATGAGCAGTTCTTC,CASSPRTSIPYNEQFF
TRBV4-3,NA,15,NA,TRBJ2-2,TGCGCCAGCAGCTGGGGAGGTTCTCTGGGCGGGGAGCTGTTTTTT,CASSWGGSLGGELFF
TRBV29-1,TRBD2,13,NA,TRBJ2-3,TGCAGCGTCGAGCGGGGTAGCACAGATACGCAGTATTTT,CSVERGSTDTQYF
TRBV7-2,TRBD2,14,once,TRBJ2-7,TGTGCCAGCAGTCCGGGACTAGCGGGCTACGAGCAGTACTTC,CASSPGLAGYEQYF
TRBV7-2,TRBD2,17,NA,TRBJ2-3,TGTGCCAGCAGCGGGTGGGAAGGTAGCGGGAGTCGGGATACGCAGTATTTT,CASSGWEGSGSRDTQYF
TRBV4-1,TRBD2,16,NA,TRBJ2-7,TGCGCCAGCAGCCAAGAAGGCGGGAGGGCCGGGTACGAGCAGTACTTC,CASSQEGGRAGYEQYF
TRBV20-1,NA,14,NA,TRBJ2-3,TGCAGTGCTAGTCTGGGGCCGGCCACAGATACGCAGTATTTT,CSASLGPATDTQYF
TRBV5-1,TRBD1,14,NA,TRBJ1-4,TGCGCCAGCAGCCAGGGACAGGGATGGGAAAAACTGTTTTTT,CASSQGQGWEKLFF